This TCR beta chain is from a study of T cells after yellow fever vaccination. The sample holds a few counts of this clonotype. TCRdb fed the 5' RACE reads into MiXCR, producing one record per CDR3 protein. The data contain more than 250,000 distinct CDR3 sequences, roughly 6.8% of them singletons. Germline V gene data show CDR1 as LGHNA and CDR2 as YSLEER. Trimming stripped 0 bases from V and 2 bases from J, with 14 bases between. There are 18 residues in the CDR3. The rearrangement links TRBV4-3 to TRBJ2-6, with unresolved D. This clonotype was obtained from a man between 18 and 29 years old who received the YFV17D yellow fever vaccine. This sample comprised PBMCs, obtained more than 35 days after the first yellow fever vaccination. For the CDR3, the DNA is TGCGCCAGCAGCCAAGATAGTTTTCTAGGTCCTGGGGCCAACGTCCTGACTTTC. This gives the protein CASSQDSFLGPGANVLTF.